The rows below give T cell receptor beta chains drawn from one sample of a study of blood T cell repertoires in COVID-19. TCRdb keeps only in-frame clones here, not all; method: immunoSEQ multiplex PCR. The table includes around 280,000 clones, roughly nine tenths detected once. The material sequenced was peripheral blood. These receptor sequences come from a woman aged 25 to 45 with COVID-19, enrolled during active disease. CDR3s include the opening cysteine and the closing phenylalanine or tryptophan. The order of the fields is V gene, D gene, J gene, clone size, CDR3 length, CDR3 DNA, CDR3 protein. D genes are given only for firm matches. Only part of the rows carry a size: once, few, many, or a class if the clone is expanded.

>TRBV6-1|TRBD1|TRBJ2-2|-|14
TGTGCCGCGGAGGATGGACAGGGGACCGGGGAGCTGTTTTTT
CAAEDGQGTGELFF
>TRBV2|-|TRBJ1-6|-|15
TGTGCCAGCAGTGGATTGAGGGCTTCTAATTCACCCCTCCACTTT
CASSGLRASNSPLHF
>TRBV2|TRBD1|TRBJ2-5|-|11
TGTGCCAGCCAGGGGGTAGAGACCCAGTACTTC
CASQGVETQYF
>TRBV18|TRBD1|TRBJ1-4|-|15
TGTGCCAGCTCACTGACAGGGATGGAAAATGAAAAACTGTTTTTT
CASSLTGMENEKLFF
>TRBV27|-|TRBJ1-2|few|15
TGTGCCAGCAGTTTATTAGCTGGGTTGGGCTATGGCTACACCTTC
CASSLLAGLGYGYTF
>TRBV2|-|TRBJ1-5|-|11
TGTGCCAGCGAGGCAGGGAAGCCCCAGCATTTT
CASEAGKPQHF
>TRBV4-2|TRBD2|TRBJ2-3|few|21
TGTGCCAGCAGCCAACTACGCGGTGGGACTAGCGGGGGGTCTAGCACAGATACGCAGTATTTT
CASSQLRGGTSGGSSTDTQYF
>TRBV6-2/TRBV6-3|TRBD1|TRBJ1-4|few|17
TGTGCCAGCAGTTACGACTATCCGGGACAGACTAATGAAAAACTGTTTTTT
CASSYDYPGQTNEKLFF
>TRBV11-3|-|TRBJ2-7|-|14
TGTGCCAGCTCCAAAGGGACTGGGCGTTACGAGCAGTACTTC
CASSKGTGRYEQYF
>TRBV4-1|TRBD1|TRBJ1-4|-|17
TGCGCCAGCAGCCAAGATCGGACAGGGGGAGGTAATGAAAAACTGTTTTTT
CASSQDRTGGGNEKLFF
>TRBV18|TRBD1|TRBJ1-2|-|16
TGTGCCAGCTCACCTGTTGGACAGGGGGTGAACTATGGCTACACCTTC
CASSPVGQGVNYGYTF
>TRBV10-3|TRBD1|TRBJ1-2|-|13
TGTGCCATCACCGTCGACAGGGGATATGGCTACACCTTC
CAITVDRGYGYTF
>TRBV7-9|-|TRBJ1-4|-|14
TGTGCCAGCAGCCCCGGACAGAGTAATGAAAAACTGTTTTTT
CASSPGQSNEKLFF
>TRBV6-5|TRBD2|TRBJ2-1|-|16
TGTGCCAGCAGTTACGGAAGGACGGGGGGATACAATGAGCAGTTCTTC
CASSYGRTGGYNEQFF
>TRBV23-1|-|TRBJ1-2|-|20
TGCGCCAGCAGTCAATATAGCGTAAAGGACAGCACCACTTCTAACTATGGCTACACCTTC
CASSQYSVKDSTTSNYGYTF
>TRBV19|-|TRBJ2-3|once|15
TGTGCCAGTAGTCCCCCCTGGCAGAGCACAGATACGCAGTATTTT
CASSPPWQSTDTQYF